This T cell receptor beta chain was identified during a study of blood T cell repertoires in COVID-19. Looking at the study overall: Some COVID-19 samples were acute and others convalescent; all came from the United States, Italy and Spain. The analysed material was cDNA or gDNA that came from T cells, B-cell-depleted T cells, or PBMCs.

Methods used by the authors: Estimation of nucleated cell counts relied on the amplification of reference gene primers. TCRdb keeps only in-frame clones here, not all; method: immunoSEQ multiplex PCR. D and trimming come from the DNA, and the V and J calls and clone size come from that table. The sample holds fewer than 25,000 clones, 81% seen once. This CDR3 is built from 13 residues. In germline, CDR1 is SGHKS, CDR2 YYEKEE (reference sequence). Deletions cut 4 bases from V and 1 base from J, with 8 bases between. The rearrangement uses TRBV5-5 and TRBJ1-2, with a possible D match to TRBD1 (6 bases). The sequenced material came from peripheral blood. This sequence was found in a man between 70 and 80 years old with acute or convalescent COVID-19. Here the CDR3 reads CASSPDSNYGYTF. In DNA form, the CDR3 reads TGTGCCAGCAGCCCGGACAGTAACTATGGCTACACCTTC.